Listed here are 20 T cell receptor beta chains from one sample, sequenced in a study of cytomegalovirus exposure and HLA in healthy donors. The primer mix had 60 Vbeta and 13 Jbeta primers. This table comes from immunoSEQ multiplex PCR, and its TCRdb copy is limited to in-frame clones, with some not included. The table includes approximately 100,000 clones, approximately 89% detected once. Sequencing was carried out using PBMCs. These receptors all come from a man aged 25-40 years in good health and CMV-seronegative.

The V call is TRBV15, the J call TRBJ1-1; 7 positions match TRBD1. CDR3 size: 19 residues. Germline V gene lookup returns CDR1 LNHNV and CDR2 YYDKDF (reference sequence). Germline trimming cut 0 bases from V and 6 bases from J; bases unmatched to any gene: 19. CDR3 region: CATSRDLRGRKGLTSEAFF. In DNA, the CDR3 is TGTGCCACCAGCAGAGATCTGAGGGGGCGCAAGGGTCTAACGTCTGAAGCTTTCTTT.

This clone was seen a handful of times. The rearrangement uses TRBV10-3 and TRBJ2-7, with TRBD2 as a possible D gene (7 bases). Germline values: CDR1 ENHRY, CDR2 SYGVKD. The CDR3 runs to 14 residues. V was trimmed by 10 bases and J by 3 bases, leaving 19 bases between them. In nucleotides, the CDR3 is TGTGCCACCCTGGAGGGAGGGGGTTACTACGAGCAGTACTTC. As protein: CATLEGGGYYEQYF.

This chain joins TRBV7-2 and TRBJ2-7, with 7 positions matching TRBD1. The CDR3 is made up of 11 amino acids. After removal of 5 bases from V and 7 bases from J, the junction contained 2 bases not matched to a gene. The germline V gene encodes CDR1 SGHTA and CDR2 FQGNSA. The CDR3 coding sequence is TGTGCCAGCAGCGCGGACAGGGAGCAGTACTTC. It encodes CASSADREQYF.

This chain connects TRBV5-1 to TRBJ2-1; 7 nucleotides match TRBD2. The germline gives CDR1 SGHRS, CDR2 YFSETQ. V was pared by 0 bases and J by 3 bases, with 9 bases of the junction left unmatched. The CDR3 is 17 residues long. CDR3 sequence reads: CASSLVLFGGNYNEQFF. CDR3 coding DNA: TGCGCCAGCAGCTTGGTTTTATTCGGGGGGAACTACAATGAGCAGTTCTTC.

This chain links TRBV15 with TRBJ2-7; 10 bases match TRBD1. Unmatched junction bases numbered 13, after V lost 1 base and J lost 4 bases. The CDR3 extends over 18 amino acids. Germline assignment: CDR1 LNHNV and CDR2 YYDKDF (reference sequence). CDR3 sequence: CATSRARPAGTGEYEQYF. The CDR3 DNA reads as TGTGCCACCAGCAGAGCCCGCCCCGCCGGGACAGGGGAGTACGAGCAGTACTTC.

J is TRBJ2-1 and V is TRBV28; D gene uncertain. The V end was cut by 6 bases, the J end by 5 bases, with 5 bases between. The germline V gene encodes CDR1 MDHEN and CDR2 SYDVKM. The CDR3 sequence is 11 residues long. The CDR3 nucleotides read TGTGCCAGCAGCCGGGACAATGAGCAGTTCTTC. It specifies CASSRDNEQFF.

The chain uses TRBV19 and TRBJ2-1, with 10 bases identical to TRBD2. Germline CDR1 reads LNHDA; CDR2 reads SQIVND (reference sequence). The ends lost 10 bases at V and 7 bases at J; junction bases unmatched: 13. The CDR3 is 15 residues long. The CDR3 DNA is TGTGCCACCCGTAGGCTAGCGGGAGTGGAAAATGAGCAGTTCTTC. Translated: CATRRLAGVENEQFF.

The rearrangement links TRBV4-3 to TRBJ2-7; 11 bases align to TRBD1. After removal of 5 bases from V and 3 bases from J, the junction contained 3 bases not matched to a gene. CDR3 length: 14 amino acids. Germline CDR1 LGHNA, CDR2 YSLEER. This chain's CDR3 is CASSIGTGGYEQYF. CDR3 nucleotide sequence: TGCGCCAGCAGCATCGGGACAGGGGGCTACGAGCAGTACTTC.

The rearrangement joins TRBV6-5 to TRBJ2-5; no clear D. V lost 0 bases and J lost 7, with 12 bases in between. The germline V gene encodes CDR1 MNHEY and CDR2 SVGAGI. This CDR3 has 14 residues. For the CDR3, the DNA is TGTGCCAGCAGTTACTCGAAAGCGATTGGGACCCAGTACTTC. Encoded protein: CASSYSKAIGTQYF.

J is TRBJ1-3 and V is TRBV11-2; D gene ambiguous. This CDR3 is built from 16 residues. CDR1 is SGHAT, CDR2 FQNNGV, per germline. V lost 5 bases and J lost 0, with 14 bases in between. CDR3 sequence (DNA): TGTGCCAGCAGCCCCTATATCGTGAGCTCTGGAAACACCATATATTTT. Residues: CASSPYIVSSGNTIYF.

This sequence joins TRBV28 and TRBJ1-6, with TRBD1 identical over 9 bases. Germline trimming cut 7 bases from V and 8 bases from J; bases unmatched to any gene: 12. Germline values: CDR1 MDHEN, CDR2 SYDVKM. This CDR3 has 16 amino acids. CDR3 DNA: TGTGCCAGCACTCCCGAGAGGGACAGGGACTATTCACCCCTCCACTTT. Translation gives CASTPERDRDYSPLHF.

The CDR3 here is CASSSPLAAYSGANVLTF. The CDR3 DNA reads TGTGCCAGCAGCTCCCCTTTAGCTGCCTACTCTGGGGCCAACGTCCTGACTTTC. The chain recombines TRBV7-9 with TRBJ2-6; D gene ambiguous. This CDR3 has 18 amino acids. Trimming shortened V by 4 bases and J by 0 bases, and 16 bases separated the two germline ends. Germline lookup yields CDR1 SEHNR and CDR2 FQNEAQ (reference sequence).

The rearrangement uses TRBV7-2 and TRBJ2-7; D possibly corresponds to TRBD2 (6 bases). The CDR3 is 14 residues long. Germline V gives CDR1 SGHTA, CDR2 FQGNSA. The V gene lost 5 bases and the J gene lost 1 base, with 12 bases spanning the gap. The CDR3 loop reads CASSAGTASYEQYF. The CDR3 bases are TGTGCCAGCAGCGCGGGGACTGCGTCCTACGAGCAGTACTTC.

The chain recombines TRBV18 with TRBJ2-7, with 10 bases lining up with TRBD1. Germline assignment: CDR1 KGHSH and CDR2 LQKENI. The ends lost 4 bases at V and 6 bases at J; junction bases unmatched: 6. The CDR3 spans 14 residues. The CDR3, as DNA: TGTGCCAGCTCACGAGACAGGGGGCTACGCGAGCAGTACTTC. This codes for CASSRDRGLREQYF.

The chain employs TRBV6-5 and TRBJ1-1; TRBD1 matches at 8 bases. Germline V gene lookup returns CDR1 MNHEY and CDR2 SVGAGI. The CDR3 runs to 13 residues. Losses at the gene ends were 6 bases for V and 4 bases for J; bases not matched to a gene: 4. CDR3 residues: CASSLDRGTEAFF. As DNA, the CDR3 is TGTGCCAGCAGCCTAGACAGGGGCACTGAAGCTTTCTTT.

The chain couples TRBV6-5 to TRBJ2-1, with 11 positions matching TRBD2. This CDR3 has 14 amino acids. With 6 bases clipped from V and 6 bases from J, the junction kept 4 bases outside the gene matches. Germline V gives CDR1 MNHEY, CDR2 SVGAGI. CDR3 loop: CASRRLAGRNEQFF. CDR3 bases: TGTGCCAGCAGGCGACTAGCGGGACGCAATGAGCAGTTCTTC.

The chain links TRBV29-1 to TRBJ2-7; the D gene is possibly TRBD1 (8 bases). This CDR3 has 13 amino acids. The germline CDR1 and CDR2 sequences are SQVTM and ANQGSEA. V lost 5 bases, J lost 1 base, and 12 bases lay in between. Here the CDR3 reads CSVKQGGSYEQYF. CDR3 sequence (DNA): TGCAGCGTTAAACAGGGGGGGTCCTACGAGCAGTACTTC.

V is TRBV14 and J is TRBJ2-6, with 9 bases matching TRBD1. Germline-derived CDR1 and CDR2 are SGHDN and FVKESK. J lost 2 bases, V lost 2 bases, and 7 bases had no gene match. The CDR3 has 18 amino acids. The CDR3 DNA sequence: TGTGCCAGCAGCCAAAAGGGACAGGGAATCGCTGGGGCCAACGTCCTGACTTTC. It yields the protein CASSQKGQGIAGANVLTF. Full variable domain (missing parts from reference TRBV14 and TRBJ2-6): EAGVTQFPSHSVIEKGQTVTLRCDPISGHDNLYWYRRVMGKEIKFLLHFVKESKQDESGMPNNRFLAERTGGTYSTLKVQPAELEDSGVYFCASSQKGQGIAGANVLTFGAGSRLTVL.

The V gene is TRBV6-1, the J gene TRBJ2-7, with a possible D match to TRBD1 (5 bases). This CDR3 is built from 14 residues. The ends were cut back, 3 bases at V and 2 bases at J, with 11 bases in the middle. Germline CDR1 is MNHNS and CDR2 is SASEGT. DNA for the CDR3: TGTGCCAGCAGTGACAGGGTCACCACCTACGAGCAGTACTTC. This gives the protein CASSDRVTTYEQYF.

CDR3 sequence: CASSPRTSGSYEQFF. The CDR3 coding sequence is TGTGCCAGCAGCCCTCGGACTAGCGGGAGTTATGAGCAGTTCTTC. The chain employs TRBV11-2 and TRBJ2-1; 13 bases agree with TRBD2. J gave up 8 bases and V 5 bases, and 6 bases lay outside the gene matches. This CDR3 comprises 15 residues. From germline, CDR1 is SGHAT and CDR2 FQNNGV. Full variable domain (remainder filled in from reference TRBV11-2 and TRBJ2-1): EAGVAQSPRYKIIEKRQSVAFWCNPISGHATLYWYQQILGQGPKLLIQFQNNGVVDDSQLPKDRFSAERLKGVDSTLKIQPAKLEDSAVYLCASSPRTSGSYEQFFGPGTRLTVL.